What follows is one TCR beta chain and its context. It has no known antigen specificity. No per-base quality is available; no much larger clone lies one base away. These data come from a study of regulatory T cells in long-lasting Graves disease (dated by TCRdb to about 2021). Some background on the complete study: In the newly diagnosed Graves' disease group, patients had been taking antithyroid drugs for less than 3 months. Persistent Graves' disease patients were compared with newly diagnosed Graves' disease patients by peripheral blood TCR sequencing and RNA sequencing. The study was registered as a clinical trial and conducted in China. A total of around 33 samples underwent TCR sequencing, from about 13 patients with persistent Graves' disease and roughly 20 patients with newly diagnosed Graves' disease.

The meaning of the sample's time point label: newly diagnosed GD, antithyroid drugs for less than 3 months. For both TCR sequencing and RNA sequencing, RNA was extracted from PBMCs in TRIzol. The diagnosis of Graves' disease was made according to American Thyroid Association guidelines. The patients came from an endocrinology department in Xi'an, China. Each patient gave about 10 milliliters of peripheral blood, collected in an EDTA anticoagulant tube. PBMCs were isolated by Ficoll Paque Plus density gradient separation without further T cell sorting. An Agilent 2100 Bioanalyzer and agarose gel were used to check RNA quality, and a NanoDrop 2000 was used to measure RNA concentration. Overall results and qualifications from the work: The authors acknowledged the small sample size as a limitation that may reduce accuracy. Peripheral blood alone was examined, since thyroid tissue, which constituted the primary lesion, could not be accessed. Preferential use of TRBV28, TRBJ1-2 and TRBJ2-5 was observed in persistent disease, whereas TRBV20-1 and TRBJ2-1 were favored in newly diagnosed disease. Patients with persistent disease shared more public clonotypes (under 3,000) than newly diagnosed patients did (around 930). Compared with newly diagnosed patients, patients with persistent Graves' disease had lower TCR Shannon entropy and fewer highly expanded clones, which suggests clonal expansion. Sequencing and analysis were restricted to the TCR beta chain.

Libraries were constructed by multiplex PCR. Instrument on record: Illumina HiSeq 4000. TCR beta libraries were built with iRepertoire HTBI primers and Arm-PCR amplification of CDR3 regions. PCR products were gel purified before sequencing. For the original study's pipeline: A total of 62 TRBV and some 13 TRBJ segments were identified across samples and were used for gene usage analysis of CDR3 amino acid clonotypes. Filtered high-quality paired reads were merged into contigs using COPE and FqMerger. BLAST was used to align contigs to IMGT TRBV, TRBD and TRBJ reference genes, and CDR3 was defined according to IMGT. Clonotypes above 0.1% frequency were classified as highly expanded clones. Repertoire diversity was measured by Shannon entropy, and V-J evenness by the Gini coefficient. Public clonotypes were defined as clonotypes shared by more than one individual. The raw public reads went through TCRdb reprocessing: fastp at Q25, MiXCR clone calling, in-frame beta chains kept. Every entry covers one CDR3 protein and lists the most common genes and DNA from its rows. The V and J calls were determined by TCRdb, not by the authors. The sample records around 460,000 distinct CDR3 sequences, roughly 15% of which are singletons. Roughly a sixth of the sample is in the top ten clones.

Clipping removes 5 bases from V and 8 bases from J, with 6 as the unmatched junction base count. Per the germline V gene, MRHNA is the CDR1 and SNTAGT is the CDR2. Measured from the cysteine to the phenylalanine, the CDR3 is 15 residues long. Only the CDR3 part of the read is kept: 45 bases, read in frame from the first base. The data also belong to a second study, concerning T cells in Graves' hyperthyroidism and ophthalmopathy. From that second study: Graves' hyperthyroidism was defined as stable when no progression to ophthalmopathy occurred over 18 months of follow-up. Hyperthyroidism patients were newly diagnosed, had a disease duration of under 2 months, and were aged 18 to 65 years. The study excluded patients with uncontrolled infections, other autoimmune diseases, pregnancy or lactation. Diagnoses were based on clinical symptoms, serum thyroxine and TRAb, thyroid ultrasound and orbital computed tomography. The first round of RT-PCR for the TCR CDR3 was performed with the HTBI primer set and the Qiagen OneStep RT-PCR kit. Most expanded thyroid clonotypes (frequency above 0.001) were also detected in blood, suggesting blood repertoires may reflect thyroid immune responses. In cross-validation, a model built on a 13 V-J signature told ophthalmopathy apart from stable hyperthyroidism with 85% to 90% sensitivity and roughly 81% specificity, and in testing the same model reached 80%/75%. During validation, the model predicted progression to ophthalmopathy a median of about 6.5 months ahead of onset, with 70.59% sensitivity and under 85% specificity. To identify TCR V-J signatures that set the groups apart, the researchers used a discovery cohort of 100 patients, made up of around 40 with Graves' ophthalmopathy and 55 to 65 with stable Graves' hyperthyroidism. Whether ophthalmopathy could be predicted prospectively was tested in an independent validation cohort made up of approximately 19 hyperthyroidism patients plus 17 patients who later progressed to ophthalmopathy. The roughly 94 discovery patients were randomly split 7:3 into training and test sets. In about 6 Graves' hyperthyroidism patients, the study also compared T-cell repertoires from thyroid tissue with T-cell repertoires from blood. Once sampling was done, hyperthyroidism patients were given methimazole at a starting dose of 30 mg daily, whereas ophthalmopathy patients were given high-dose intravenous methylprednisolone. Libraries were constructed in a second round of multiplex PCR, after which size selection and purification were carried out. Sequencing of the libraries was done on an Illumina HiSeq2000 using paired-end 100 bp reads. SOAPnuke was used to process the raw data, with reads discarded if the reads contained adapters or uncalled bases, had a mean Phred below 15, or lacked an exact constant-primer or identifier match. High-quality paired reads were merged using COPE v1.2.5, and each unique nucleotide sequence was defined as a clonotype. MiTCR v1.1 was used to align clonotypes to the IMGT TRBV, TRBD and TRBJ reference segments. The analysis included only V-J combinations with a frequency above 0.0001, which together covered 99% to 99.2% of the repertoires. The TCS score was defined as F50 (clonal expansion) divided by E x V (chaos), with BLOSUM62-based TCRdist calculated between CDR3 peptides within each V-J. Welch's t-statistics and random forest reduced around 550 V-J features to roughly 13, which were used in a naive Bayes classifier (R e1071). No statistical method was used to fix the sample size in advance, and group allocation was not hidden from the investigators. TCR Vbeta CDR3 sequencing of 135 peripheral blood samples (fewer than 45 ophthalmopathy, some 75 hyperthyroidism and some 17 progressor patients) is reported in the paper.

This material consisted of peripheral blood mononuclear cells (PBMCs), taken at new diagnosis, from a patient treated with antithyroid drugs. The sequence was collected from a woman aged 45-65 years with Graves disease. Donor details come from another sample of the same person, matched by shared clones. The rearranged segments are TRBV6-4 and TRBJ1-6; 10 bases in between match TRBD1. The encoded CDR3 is CASSLTGTGDSPLHF. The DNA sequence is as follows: TGTGCCAGCAGTCTCACCGGGACAGGGGATTCACCCCTCCACTTT.